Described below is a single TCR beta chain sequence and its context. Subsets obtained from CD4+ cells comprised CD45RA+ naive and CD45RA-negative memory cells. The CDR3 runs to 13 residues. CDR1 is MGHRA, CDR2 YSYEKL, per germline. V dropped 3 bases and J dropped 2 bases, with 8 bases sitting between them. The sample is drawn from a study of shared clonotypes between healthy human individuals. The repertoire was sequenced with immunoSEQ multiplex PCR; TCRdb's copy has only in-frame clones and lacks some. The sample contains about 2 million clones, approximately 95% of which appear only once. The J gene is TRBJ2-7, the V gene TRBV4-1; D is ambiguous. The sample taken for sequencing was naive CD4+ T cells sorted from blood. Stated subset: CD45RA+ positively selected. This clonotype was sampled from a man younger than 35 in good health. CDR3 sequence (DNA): TGCGCCAGCAGCCATCGGATGGCCTACGAGCAGTACTTC. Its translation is CASSHRMAYEQYF.